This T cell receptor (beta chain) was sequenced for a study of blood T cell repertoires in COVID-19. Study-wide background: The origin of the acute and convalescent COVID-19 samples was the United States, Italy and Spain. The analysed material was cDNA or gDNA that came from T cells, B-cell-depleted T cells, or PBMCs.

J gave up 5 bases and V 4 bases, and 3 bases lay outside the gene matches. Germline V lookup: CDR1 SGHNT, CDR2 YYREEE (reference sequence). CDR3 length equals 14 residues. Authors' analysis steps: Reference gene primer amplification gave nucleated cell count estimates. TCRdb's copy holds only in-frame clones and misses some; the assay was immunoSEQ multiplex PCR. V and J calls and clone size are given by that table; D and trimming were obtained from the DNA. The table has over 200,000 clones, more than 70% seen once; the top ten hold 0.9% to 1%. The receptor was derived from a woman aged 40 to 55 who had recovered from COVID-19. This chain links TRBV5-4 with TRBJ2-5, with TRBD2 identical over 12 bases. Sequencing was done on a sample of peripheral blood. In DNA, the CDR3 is TGTGCCAGCAGCGACACTAGCGGGGGGGAGACCCAGTACTTC. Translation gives CASSDTSGGETQYF.